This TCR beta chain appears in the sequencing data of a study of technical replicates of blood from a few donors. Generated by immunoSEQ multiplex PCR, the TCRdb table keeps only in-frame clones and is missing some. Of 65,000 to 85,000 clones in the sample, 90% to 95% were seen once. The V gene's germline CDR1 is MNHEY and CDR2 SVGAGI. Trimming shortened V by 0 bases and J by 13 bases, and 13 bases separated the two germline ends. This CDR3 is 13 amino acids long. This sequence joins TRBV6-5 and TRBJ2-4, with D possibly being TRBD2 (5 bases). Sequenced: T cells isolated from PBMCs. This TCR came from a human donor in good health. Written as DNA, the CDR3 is TGTGCCAGCAGTTACTCGAATGAGGGAGACCAGTACTTC. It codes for CASSYSNEGDQYF.